One sample yielded the 18 T cell receptor beta chains listed below, sequenced in a study of blood T cell repertoires in COVID-19. The data were produced by immunoSEQ multiplex PCR, yet TCRdb's version contains in-frame clones alone and is incomplete. The top ten hold around 12% of the sample, which has 240,000 or so clones, roughly 88% seen once. The source material was peripheral blood. The receptors originated from a man of 80 years or more with acute or convalescent COVID-19.

The genes are TRBV12-5 and TRBJ1-2; maybe TRBD1 (6 bases). The V end was cut by 2 bases, the J end by 7 bases, with 11 bases between. The CDR3 has 13 amino acids. Germline loops: CDR1 LGHNT, CDR2 FRNRAP. The CDR3 is CASGLLGASGYTF. Here the CDR3 DNA reads TGTGCTAGTGGTTTGCTGGGGGCCAGTGGCTACACCTTC.

The chain links TRBV6-2 or TRBV6-3 to TRBJ2-2; no definite D call. The CDR3 runs to 15 residues. V gave up 6 bases and J gave up 0 bases, with 11 bases separating them. Germline V gene lookup returns CDR1 MNHEY and CDR2 SVGEGT. The CDR3 protein is CASSPPFPNTGELFF. CDR3 in DNA: TGTGCCAGCAGCCCCCCTTTTCCGAACACCGGGGAGCTGTTTTTT.

V gene TRBV27 combines with J gene TRBJ2-1, with 8 bases matching TRBD2. The CDR3 sequence is 14 residues long. Germline V gene data show CDR1 as MNHEY and CDR2 as SMNVEV (reference sequence). V shed 4 bases and J 9 bases; nucleotides not matched to a gene: 8. CDR3 loop: CASSSEGLVPEQFF. The CDR3 bases are TGTGCCAGCAGTTCCGAGGGACTAGTGCCTGAGCAGTTCTTC.

This chain links TRBV27 with TRBJ2-5, with D maybe TRBD2 (5 bases). Germline assignment: CDR1 MNHEY and CDR2 SMNVEV (reference sequence). This CDR3 has 13 amino acids. Trimming cost V 6 bases and J 5 bases, with 13 bases left between them. CDR3 in amino acids: CASSSYGVETQYF. The CDR3 nucleotides read TGTGCCAGCAGCTCCTACGGGGTGGAGACCCAGTACTTC.

The chain has TRBV10-2 and TRBJ2-2; the match to TRBD2 covers 8 bases. Germline lookup yields CDR1 WSHSY and CDR2 SAAADI. CDR3 length: 16 residues. V shed 8 bases, J shed 5 bases, and the junction held 13 bases outside the gene matches. The chain's CDR3 is CASSWSGGLDTGELFF. As DNA, the CDR3 is TGCGCCAGCTCGTGGAGCGGGGGTCTCGATACCGGGGAGCTGTTTTTT.

J is TRBJ2-2 and V is TRBV29-1; 10 bases are shared with TRBD2. V dropped 7 bases and J dropped 3; count of bases not matched to a gene: 5. CDR1 and CDR2 (germline): SQVTM, ANQGSEA. The CDR3 runs to 14 residues. CDR3: CSGRTSGYTGELFF. The DNA for the CDR3 is TGCAGCGGACGGACTAGCGGATACACCGGGGAGCTGTTTTTT.

The rearrangement links TRBV4-1 to TRBJ2-3; TRBD1 matches at 9 bases. From germline, CDR1 is MGHRA and CDR2 YSYEKL. The CDR3 has 15 amino acids. The V gene end was trimmed by 4 bases and the J gene end by 3 bases; junction bases not matched to a gene: 5. The CDR3 DNA follows: TGCGCCAGCAGCCTCGGACAGGGGAATACAGATACGCAGTATTTT. This codes for CASSLGQGNTDTQYF.

V and J are TRBV5-1 and TRBJ1-2; D gene unclear. Germline-derived CDR1 and CDR2 are SGHRS and YFSETQ. Trimming took off 0 bases at V and 7 bases at J, with 16 bases between the two ends. This CDR3 is 15 amino acids long. The CDR3 DNA follows: TGCGCCAGCAGCTTGGAGGGAGAGCCCGGCGGTGGCTACACCTTC. This encodes CASSLEGEPGGGYTF.

This chain connects TRBV5-6 to TRBJ1-6; D remains ambiguous. This CDR3 spans 15 amino acids. The V gene's germline CDR1 is SGHDT and CDR2 YYEEEE. V lost 4 bases, J lost 7 bases, and 15 bases lay in between. CDR3: CASSRGRGLNSPLHF. In DNA, the CDR3 is TGTGCCAGCAGCCGGGGTAGAGGCTTAAATTCACCCCTCCACTTT.

The gene calls are TRBV27 and TRBJ2-1, with 8 bases identical to TRBD2. Germline CDR1 and CDR2: MNHEY and SMNVEV (reference sequence). CDR3 length: 17 residues. The J segment lost 5 bases and the V segment lost 2 bases, leaving 11 bases of the junction unmatched. The CDR3 region is CASSLQWLRGGHNEQFF. The CDR3 DNA is TGTGCCAGCAGTTTACAATGGTTACGGGGGGGACACAATGAGCAGTTCTTC.

The chain carries TRBV28 and TRBJ2-1, with 8 positions matching TRBD1. Unmatched junction bases numbered 10, after V lost 6 bases and J lost 6 bases. Per germline, CDR1 MDHEN and CDR2 SYDVKM. This CDR3 spans 15 amino acids. The CDR3 here is CASRPGQDGGNEQFF. The DNA of the CDR3 is TGTGCCAGCAGGCCGGGACAGGATGGGGGCAATGAGCAGTTCTTC.

This chain connects TRBV7-3 to TRBJ2-2, with D possibly being TRBD1 (7 bases). Germline values: CDR1 SGHTA, CDR2 FQGTGA. V lost 6 bases and J lost 6, with 14 bases in between. The CDR3 spans 14 residues. The CDR3 DNA follows: TGTGCCAGCAGGGAGGGGGCGCGATCCGGGGAGCTGTTTTTT. It is translated as CASREGARSGELFF.

This clone was counted only a few times. This sequence joins TRBV5-1 and TRBJ1-1; maybe TRBD1 (5 bases). The CDR3 consists of 15 residues. With 6 bases removed from V and 1 base from J, the gap between germline ends came to 16 bases. The V gene's germline CDR1 is SGHRS and CDR2 YFSETQ. CDR3 nucleotide sequence: TGCGCCAGCAAAACCGGAGAGACAGAGAACACTGAAGCTTTCTTT. Encoded protein: CASKTGETENTEAFF.

This chain uses TRBV15 with TRBJ2-1, with D possibly matching TRBD2 (6 bases). CDR1 LNHNV and CDR2 YYDKDF come from the germline V gene (reference sequence). V gave up 0 bases and J gave up 2 bases, with 11 bases separating them. The CDR3 is 16 amino acids. The CDR3 protein is CATSRDPGLPYNEQFF. The CDR3 bases are TGTGCCACCAGCAGAGATCCGGGACTGCCCTACAATGAGCAGTTCTTC.

This clone was detected only once. V usage is TRBV14 and J usage is TRBJ2-1; TRBD2 might be the D (5 bases). The germline V gene encodes CDR1 SGHDN and CDR2 FVKESK. The CDR3 length is 14 residues. Trimming took off 5 bases at V and 0 bases at J, with 8 bases between the two ends. The CDR3 DNA follows: TGTGCCAGCAGCAAGCGGTACTCCTACAATGAGCAGTTCTTC. This translates into CASSKRYSYNEQFF.

The chain joins TRBV6-5 to TRBJ1-1; the D gene is possibly TRBD1 (6 bases). CDR1 is MNHEY and CDR2 is SVGAGI in the germline V gene. The germline V and J ends were trimmed by 7 bases and 5 bases, with 17 bases remaining between them. The CDR3 has 14 amino acids. CDR3 sequence (DNA): TGTGCCAGCACCTTTGAGGGGGGGGTAACTGAAGCTTTCTTT. Protein product: CASTFEGGVTEAFF.

CDR3 sequence: CASSLALRGLGYGYTF. The CDR3, as DNA: TGTGCCAGCAGCTTAGCGCTACGGGGTTTGGGCTATGGCTACACCTTC. The chain links TRBV7-6 to TRBJ1-2; no reliable D call. Germline V gene lookup returns CDR1 SGHVS and CDR2 FNYEAQ. The V and J ends lost 0 bases and 4 bases respectively, with 15 bases between them. The CDR3 runs to 16 residues. Based on the CDR3 plus reference TRBV7-6 and TRBJ1-2, the full variable domain is GAGVSQSPRYKVTKRGQDVALRCDPISGHVSLYWYRQALGQGPEFLTYFNYEAQQDKSGLPNDRFSAERPEGSISTLTIQRTEQRDSAMYRCASSLALRGLGYGYTFGSGTRLTVV.

V and J are TRBV2 and TRBJ1-5; D not resolved. The V gene lost 2 bases and the J gene lost 9 bases, with 11 bases spanning the gap. The germline CDR1 and CDR2 sequences are SNHLY and FYNNEI. The CDR3 runs 13 residues. The CDR3 here is CASSETAGGPQHF. The CDR3 DNA reads as TGTGCCAGCAGTGAAACCGCGGGAGGGCCCCAGCATTTT.